In its sample, the clone carrying this T cell receptor (beta chain) is medium-sized. Unmatched junction bases numbered 9, after V lost 5 bases and J lost 2 bases. Germline lookup yields CDR1 MDHEN and CDR2 SYDVKM. The CDR3 totals 16 residues. TCRdb reprocessed the PCR reads via MiXCR and lists one record per CDR3 protein. The sample holds roughly 10,000 distinct CDR3 sequences; 20% to 25% are singletons and the top ten take around 1.6%. This specimen comes from a study of molecular identifiers for immune sequencing clone quantification. The specimen sequenced was naive CD8+ T cells from blood, with Jurkat cell RNA spiked in. Subset here: FACS-sorted CD8+CD4-CCR7+CD45RA+ naive T cells. The clonotype comes from a human donor in good health. Some libraries in this study had Jurkat cell RNA spiked in. The J gene is TRBJ2-3, the V gene TRBV28; 8 bases map to TRBD2. This CDR3 reads CASSPDSGALTDTQYF. CDR3 nucleotides: TGTGCCAGCAGTCCCGATAGCGGGGCCCTCACAGATACGCAGTATTTT.